A single sample is the source of the 2 T cell receptor beta chains below, sequenced in a study of graft-versus-host responses after intestinal transplantation. Libraries were prepared by immunoSEQ multiplex PCR; TCRdb keeps only in-frame clonotypes and omits some of them. The sample records 3,000 to 3,500 clones, 25% to 40% being singletons. The sample in question was alloreactive CD4+ T cells from a mixed lymphocyte reaction culture, obtained before transplantation. Subset of the sample: CFSE-low proliferating T cells sorted from roughly six-day pre-transplant mixed lymphocyte reaction (GvH or HvG direction). Receptor source: a human patient who was an organ donor for intestinal transplantation.

This clone rates as medium-sized. The genes are TRBV18 and TRBJ1-1; TRBD1 matches 7 bases. V lost 6 bases to trimming and J lost 4 bases; unmatched junction nucleotides: 5. Germline assignment: CDR1 KGHSH and CDR2 LQKENI. This CDR3 is 13 amino acids long. CDR3 loop: CASSTGKGTEAFF. In DNA form, the CDR3 reads TGTGCCAGCTCGACAGGGAAGGGCACTGAAGCTTTCTTT.

By proportion, this clone is medium-sized. The J gene is TRBJ2-7, the V gene TRBV28; D unclear. CDR1 MDHEN and CDR2 SYDVKM come from the germline V gene. V was clipped by 4 bases and J by 4 bases, with 5 bases between them. CDR3 size: 11 residues. The CDR3 nucleotides are TGTGCCAGCAGTTCCTATTACGAGCAGTACTTC. It specifies CASSSYYEQYF. Complete variable domain (other parts from reference TRBV28 and TRBJ2-7): DVKVTQSSRYLVKRTGEKVFLECVQDMDHENMFWYRQDPGLGLRLIYFSYDVKMKEKGDIPEGYSVSREKKERFSLILESASTNQTSMYLCASSSYYEQYFGPGTRLTVT.